This record concerns one TCR beta chain sequence. Germline assignment: CDR1 MNHNS and CDR2 SASEGT. The CDR3 contains 16 residues. Trimming removed 1 base from V and 1 base from J, with 13 bases in between. Profiled with immunoSEQ multiplex PCR; TCRdb holds only in-frame clones, not every one. Of 130,000 or so clones listed, around nine tenths are singletons. The data derive from a study of blood T cell repertoires in COVID-19. Sequencing was done on a sample of peripheral blood. This receptor was identified in a woman between 65 and 79 years old with COVID-19, enrolled during active disease. The J gene is TRBJ1-1, the V gene TRBV6-1; tentative D call: TRBD1 (5 bases). The CDR3 reads CASSEDSVRANTEAFF. The CDR3, as DNA: TGTGCCAGCAGTGAAGATTCCGTCAGGGCGAACACTGAAGCTTTCTTT.